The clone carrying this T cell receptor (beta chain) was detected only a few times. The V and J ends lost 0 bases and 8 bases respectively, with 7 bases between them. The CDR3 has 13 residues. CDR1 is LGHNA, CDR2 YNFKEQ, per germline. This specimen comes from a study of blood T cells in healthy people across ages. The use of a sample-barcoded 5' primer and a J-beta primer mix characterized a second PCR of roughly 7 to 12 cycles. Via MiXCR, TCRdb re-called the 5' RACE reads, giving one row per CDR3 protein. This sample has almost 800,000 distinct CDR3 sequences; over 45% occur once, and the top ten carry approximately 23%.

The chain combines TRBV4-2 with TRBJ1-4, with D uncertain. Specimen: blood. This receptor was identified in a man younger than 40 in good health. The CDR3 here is CASSQDSGEKLFF. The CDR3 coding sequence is TGTGCCAGCAGCCAAGATTCCGGCGAAAAACTGTTTTTT.